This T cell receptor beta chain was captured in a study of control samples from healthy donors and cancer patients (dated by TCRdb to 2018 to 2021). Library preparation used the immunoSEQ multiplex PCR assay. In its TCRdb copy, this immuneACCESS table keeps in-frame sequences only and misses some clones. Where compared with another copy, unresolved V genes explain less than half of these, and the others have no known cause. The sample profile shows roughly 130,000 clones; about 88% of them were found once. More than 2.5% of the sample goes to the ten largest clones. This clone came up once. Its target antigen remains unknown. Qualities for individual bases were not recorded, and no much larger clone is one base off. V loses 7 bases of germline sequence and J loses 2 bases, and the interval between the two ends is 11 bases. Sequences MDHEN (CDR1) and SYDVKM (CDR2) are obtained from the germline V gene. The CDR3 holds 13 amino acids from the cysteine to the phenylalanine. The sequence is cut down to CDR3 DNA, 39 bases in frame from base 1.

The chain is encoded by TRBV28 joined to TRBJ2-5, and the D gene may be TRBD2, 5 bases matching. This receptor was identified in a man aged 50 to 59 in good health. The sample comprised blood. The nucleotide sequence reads TGTGCCAGCACCTTGACGGGGCAAGAGACCCAGTACTTC. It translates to CASTLTGQETQYF.